This T cell receptor (beta chain) came from a study of blood T cell repertoires in COVID-19. Assay used: immunoSEQ multiplex PCR; TCRdb lists only in-frame clones, some missing. Of fewer than 300,000 clones in the sample, around 83% were seen once. This clone was recorded only once. Germline V gene sequence: CDR1 MNHEY, CDR2 SVGEGT. The length of the CDR3 is 16 residues. V lost 2 bases and J 4 bases, leaving 15 bases between the germline ends. The sample was peripheral blood. The chain carries TRBV6-2 or TRBV6-3 and TRBJ1-5; possibly TRBD1 for D (6 bases). This clonotype was obtained from a man older than 75 with acute or convalescent COVID-19. CDR3 in DNA: TGTGCCAGCAGTTACGGCGGGGGCTCGAGGAATCAGCCCCAGCATTTT. It specifies CASSYGGGSRNQPQHF.